Presented here are 22 T cell receptor beta chains from one specimen sequenced in a study of identical twins. TCRdb passed the 5' RACE reads through MiXCR, listing each CDR3 protein once. The repertoire holds approximately 700,000 distinct CDR3 sequences, with over 15% as singletons. These same records also appear under a second study, on T cells expressing NK-cell markers.

Sequencing used PBMCs. These receptors were taken from a woman under 30 in good health.

The chain employs TRBV6-5 and TRBJ1-2, with a tentative D call TRBD1 (6 bases). CDR1 and CDR2 from the germline V gene are MNHEY and SVGAGI. The CDR3 covers 11 residues. Deletions cut 10 bases from V and 6 bases from J, with 12 bases between. In nucleotides, the CDR3 is TGTGCCACCTATAGGGGGGATGGCTACACCTTC. It codes for CATYRGDGYTF.

In its sample, this clonotype was seen many times. The junction does not match germline at one end; this may be a read error. The rearrangement links TRBV5-1 to TRBJ2-2; D gene uncertain. The CDR3 is 13 amino acids. Germline CDR1 SGHRS, CDR2 YFSETQ. CDR3 nucleotide sequence: TGTGCCAGCAGCCCTTCAAACACCGGGGAGCTGTTTTTT. Translation: CASSPSNTGELFF.

V and J are TRBV7-8 and TRBJ2-7, with TRBD1 as a possible D gene (6 bases). Trimming took off 0 bases at V and 5 bases at J, with 11 bases between the two ends. CDR1 SGHVS and CDR2 FQNEAQ come from the germline V gene. The CDR3 is 14 amino acids. In nucleotides, the CDR3 is TGTGCCAGCAGCTTAGCTGACAGGTTCCACGAGCAGTACTTC. Translation gives CASSLADRFHEQYF.

The CDR3 DNA is TGCGCCAGCAGCTTGAACCCGCTAGCGGTATTGGGGGCCAACGTCCTGACTTTC. Protein product: CASSLNPLAVLGANVLTF. The rearrangement uses TRBV5-1 and TRBJ2-6; 7 bases match TRBD2. After removal of 1 base from V and 4 bases from J, the junction contained 11 bases not matched to a gene. The CDR3 has 18 amino acids. CDR1 SGHRS and CDR2 YFSETQ come from the germline V gene.

The rearrangement uses TRBV29-1 and TRBJ1-1; TRBD1 aligns across 7 bases. Germline V gene sequence: CDR1 SQVTM, CDR2 ANQGSEA. The trim removed 6 bases at V and 1 base at J, leaving 14 bases unmatched. The CDR3 has 16 amino acids. Here the CDR3 reads CSVFPGQLTSNTEAFF. The CDR3 DNA follows: TGCAGCGTGTTCCCGGGACAGCTTACATCGAACACTGAAGCTTTCTTT.

CDR3 protein: CASSLGGQSNTEAFF. The CDR3 DNA reads TGCGCCAGCAGCTTGGGTGGGCAGAGTAACACTGAAGCTTTCTTT. The rearrangement links TRBV5-1 to TRBJ1-1; D uncertain. The V and J ends lost 0 bases and 2 bases respectively, with 11 bases between them. The germline CDR1 and CDR2 sequences are SGHRS and YFSETQ. CDR3 length: 15 amino acids.

This clonotype has only one observation. The rearrangement joins TRBV20-1 to TRBJ2-7; 7 positions match TRBD1. The CDR3 covers 16 residues. In germline, CDR1 is DFQATT, CDR2 SNEGSKA (reference sequence). V lost 3 bases, J lost 3 bases, and 14 bases stayed unmatched. The CDR3 here is CSARDLPGQRHYEQYF. CDR3 nucleotides: TGCAGTGCTAGGGATTTACCGGGACAGAGACACTACGAGCAGTACTTC.

The genes are TRBV5-1 and TRBJ1-1; 7 positions match TRBD1. V dropped 7 bases and J dropped 4; count of bases not matched to a gene: 7. Per the germline V gene, CDR1 is SGHRS and CDR2 is YFSETQ. The CDR3 length is 13 residues. This chain's CDR3 is CASGQGVGTEAFF. DNA for the CDR3: TGCGCCAGCGGCCAGGGGGTGGGCACTGAAGCTTTCTTT.

This chain connects TRBV7-9 to TRBJ2-1; 7 positions match TRBD2. There are 13 residues in the CDR3. Germline V gene sequence: CDR1 SEHNR, CDR2 FQNEAQ (reference sequence). Trimming at V came to 3 bases and at J to 13 bases, leaving 9 bases not matched to a gene. The CDR3 DNA sequence: TGTGCCAGCAGCTTGGGGGAGGGCCAAAGACAGTTCTTC. Translating it yields CASSLGEGQRQFF.

The rearrangement joins TRBV7-7 to TRBJ2-2; 7 bases map to TRBD2. This CDR3 is 14 amino acids long. V was clipped by 2 bases and J by 7 bases; unmatched bases: 4. Germline-derived CDR1 and CDR2 are SSHAT and FNYEAQ (reference sequence). CDR3 nucleotide sequence: TGTGCCAGCAGCTTACGGGAGGCGGACGGGGAGCTGTTTTTT. Its protein is CASSLREADGELFF.

This chain links TRBV7-2 with TRBJ2-7; 12 positions agree with TRBD2. V lost 5 bases, J lost 3 bases, and 11 bases stayed unmatched. This CDR3 has 17 amino acids. The germline gives CDR1 SGHTA, CDR2 FQGNSA. Here the CDR3 reads CASSPQTSGSVNYEQYF. CDR3 sequence (DNA): TGTGCCAGCAGCCCGCAGACTAGCGGGAGCGTAAACTACGAGCAGTACTTC.

CDR3 residues: CSATHGPSQFF. DNA for the CDR3: TGCAGTGCAACCCACGGCCCCTCGCAGTTCTTC. The V call is TRBV20-1, the J call TRBJ2-1; unclear D gene. V gave up 6 bases and J gave up 12 bases, with 15 bases separating them. Looked up from germline, CDR1 is DFQATT and CDR2 is SNEGSKA (reference sequence). The CDR3 covers 11 residues.

This clonotype was picked up a small number of times. The V gene is TRBV7-2, the J gene TRBJ1-2; TRBD1 is a possible D gene (5 bases). Germline V gene lookup returns CDR1 SGHTA and CDR2 FQGNSA. V was clipped by 4 bases and J by 5 bases, with 17 bases between them. The CDR3 length is 15 residues. The CDR3 protein is CASSSYDQGTYGYTF. Here the CDR3 DNA reads TGTGCCAGCAGCTCCTACGATCAGGGAACTTATGGCTACACCTTC.

V usage is TRBV6-1 and J usage is TRBJ2-4; D unclear. Per germline, CDR1 MNHNS and CDR2 SASEGT. This CDR3 spans 16 amino acids. V lost 6 bases to trimming and J lost 0 bases, with 15 bases between them. The CDR3 sequence is CASRGRTVLAKNIQYF. DNA of the CDR3: TGTGCCAGCAGGGGAAGGACGGTGCTAGCCAAAAACATTCAGTACTTC.

This sequence joins TRBV7-9 and TRBJ2-7; 8 bases fit TRBD2. The V gene end was trimmed by 8 bases and the J gene end by 5 bases; junction bases not matched to a gene: 5. The CDR3 totals 12 residues. The germline V gene has CDR1 SEHNR and CDR2 FQNEAQ (reference sequence). The CDR3 reads CASEGGRNEQYF. The CDR3, as DNA: TGTGCCAGCGAGGGCGGGAGGAACGAGCAGTACTTC.

The rearrangement links TRBV14 to TRBJ2-7, with D tentatively TRBD2 (5 bases). In germline, CDR1 is SGHDN, CDR2 FVKESK. The CDR3 has 15 residues. V was clipped by 4 bases and J by 3 bases, with 16 bases between them. CDR3 protein: CASSRKGLYDYEQYF. CDR3 in DNA: TGTGCCAGCAGCCGTAAAGGACTCTATGACTACGAGCAGTACTTC.

The chain has TRBV2 and TRBJ2-1; TRBD2 aligns across 13 bases. The V and J ends lost 8 bases and 0 bases, in that order; junction bases with no gene match: 7. The germline V gene has CDR1 SNHLY and CDR2 FYNNEI. This CDR3 has 17 amino acids. The CDR3 loop is CASRGTSGVSSYNEQFF. DNA of the CDR3: TGTGCCAGCCGCGGGACTAGCGGGGTGAGCTCCTACAATGAGCAGTTCTTC. The full variable domain, with the rest looked up from reference TRBV2 and TRBJ2-1, is EPEVTQTPSHQVTQMGQEVILRCVPISNHLYFYWYRQILGQKVEFLVSFYNNEISEKSEIFDDQFSVERPDGSNFTLKIRSTKLEDSAMYFCASRGTSGVSSYNEQFFGPGTRLTVL.

Note on this clonotype: At one of its ends the junction is not consistent with the germline gene, which may arise from a read error. CDR3 nucleotide sequence: TGTGCCAGCAGCTTGGGCGGGAGCTCCTACAATGAGCAGCTCTTC. Amino acid sequence: CASSLGGSSYNEQLF. The V and J genes are TRBV5-5 and TRBJ2-1, with 7 nucleotides matching TRBD2. Germline values: CDR1 SGHKS, CDR2 YYEKEE (reference sequence). The CDR3 is 15 amino acids.

This clonotype was seen at least ten times. The chain is built from TRBV7-2 and TRBJ2-5; maybe TRBD1 (6 bases). Trimming took off 5 bases at V and 5 bases at J, with 12 bases between the two ends. Germline V gene sequence: CDR1 SGHTA, CDR2 FQGNSA. The CDR3 covers 13 residues. The CDR3 loop reads CASSLNRDETQYF. The CDR3 DNA is TGTGCCAGCAGCCTTAACAGGGATGAGACCCAGTACTTC.

This clonotype has just a few counts. The V call is TRBV7-2, the J call TRBJ1-4, with 7 bases that match TRBD1. Germline CDR1 and CDR2: SGHTA and FQGNSA. There are 14 residues in the CDR3. Trimming at V came to 5 bases and at J to 8 bases, leaving 8 bases not matched to a gene. This CDR3 is CASSHGQALEKLFF. As DNA, the CDR3 is TGTGCCAGCAGCCACGGACAGGCGTTGGAAAAACTGTTTTTT.

Written as DNA, the CDR3 is TGTGCCACCAGCATTCGCCCTCCGGGAGTCGCGAACTACGAGCAGTACTTC. It is translated as CATSIRPPGVANYEQYF. The rearrangement links TRBV15 to TRBJ2-7; tentatively, D is TRBD2 (6 bases). The germline V gene has CDR1 LNHNV and CDR2 YYDKDF (reference sequence). The CDR3 has 17 amino acids. Trimming shortened V by 4 bases and J by 3 bases, and 22 bases separated the two germline ends. The full variable domain, with the rest looked up from reference TRBV15 and TRBJ2-7, is DAMVIQNPRYQVTQFGKPVTLSCSQTLNHNVMYWYQQKSSQAPKLLFHYYDKDFNNEADTPDNFQSRRPNTSFCFLDIRSPGLGDTAMYLCATSIRPPGVANYEQYFGPGTRLTVT.

This clonotype was detected a few times. The chain combines TRBV5-1 with TRBJ2-2; TRBD2 matches 10 bases. Germline CDR1 is SGHRS and CDR2 is YFSETQ. This CDR3 contains 15 residues. Trimming at V came to 7 bases and at J to 6 bases, leaving 9 bases not matched to a gene. CDR3 coding DNA: TGCGCCAGCCGATTCACCGGACTAGCGGCCGGGGAGCTGTTTTTT. As protein: CASRFTGLAAGELFF.